Listed below are T cell receptor beta chains from one sample, sequenced in a study of T cells in Graves' hyperthyroidism and ophthalmopathy. One entry per CDR3 protein results from TCRdb running MiXCR on the multiplex PCR reads. The data contain 90,000 to 120,000 distinct CDR3 sequences, around a sixth of them singletons. The source material was blood. The receptor set was obtained from a woman in her 50s with Graves' hyperthyroidism. Each CDR3 is given with its conserved first and last residue.

len | j_gene | v_gene | CDR3aa
16 | TRBJ2-2 | TRBV20-1 | CSARARTRTNTGELFF
15 | TRBJ2-7 | TRBV5-1 | CASSIPQTGYHEQYF
11 | TRBJ1-1 | TRBV27 | CASSLGGRDFF
11 | TRBJ2-1 | TRBV6-1 | CASSEGIKPFF
14 | TRBJ2-3 | TRBV28 | CASSPGTPQDTQYF
15 | TRBJ1-2 | TRBV6-2/TRBV6-3 | CASSYSTGRRAGYTF
15 | TRBJ2-5 | TRBV7-2 | CASSFDLGSGKTQYF
16 | TRBJ2-1 | TRBV5-1 | CASSAGPGQGTNEQFF
15 | TRBJ2-1 | TRBV27 | CASSLTGTTYNEQFF
14 | TRBJ2-1 | TRBV7-9 | CASSLGLAGGKEFF
21 | TRBJ2-6 | TRBV28 | CASSALFGGTSGSSGANVLTF
17 | TRBJ2-3 | TRBV7-2 | CASSLALTRRGGDTQYF
12 | TRBJ2-5 | TRBV11-2 | CASSLAAETQYF
14 | TRBJ2-3 | TRBV5-4 | CASSPGGASDTQYF
12 | TRBJ1-1 | TRBV30 | CAWSSMGTEAFF
17 | TRBJ2-1 | TRBV24-1 | CATSDQPDSPYTHEQFF
15 | TRBJ2-5 | TRBV2 | CASSGAGRGRETQYF
16 | TRBJ2-7 | TRBV11-1 | CASSGGGGRTIYEQYF
15 | TRBJ1-4 | TRBV5-1 | CTSCDAGSTNEKLFF
14 | TRBJ2-1 | TRBV27 | CASSLDRVKYEQFF
13 | TRBJ2-3 | TRBV6-1 | CASSEQTTDTQYF
15 | TRBJ1-2 | TRBV7-9 | CASSSGQGALYGYTF
15 | TRBJ1-5 | TRBV6-1 | CASSRGQGRGQPQHF
15 | TRBJ2-7 | TRBV7-9 | CASRSGMGGPYEQYF
11 | TRBJ2-1 | TRBV6-2/TRBV6-3 | CASTSGDEQFF
14 | TRBJ2-3 | TRBV3-1 | CASSQRGAADTQYF
15 | TRBJ1-5 | TRBV24-1 | CATSDRTHGNQPQHF
13 | TRBJ1-3 | TRBV11-3 | CASSLRSGNTIYF
16 | TRBJ2-3 | TRBV4-2 | CASSQDSGRATDTQYF
14 | TRBJ1-2 | TRBV18 | CASSPTDRTRGYTF
13 | TRBJ2-5 | TRBV5-4 | CASKAGEVETQYF
19 | TRBJ2-5 | TRBV20-1 | CSAPGTGTSGRVIQETQYF
15 | TRBJ1-5 | TRBV28 | CASSLGTVTNQPQHF
12 | TRBJ2-5 | TRBV3-1 | CASSQLEETQYF
14 | TRBJ1-2 | TRBV12-3/TRBV12-4 | CASSRNTGIDGYTF
15 | TRBJ1-1 | TRBV28 | CASSLDRGLDTEAFF
18 | TRBJ2-1 | TRBV30 | CAWSVLGLAGDAINEQFF
14 | TRBJ1-4 | TRBV20-1 | CSARGGQGSEKLFF
15 | TRBJ1-3 | TRBV5-5 | CASSPPQDPGNTIYF
18 | TRBJ2-2 | TRBV4-1 | CASSPRADRATNTGELFF
14 | TRBJ1-6 | TRBV27 | CASSPRQGWAPLHF
15 | TRBJ1-6 | TRBV28 | CASSRRDRSNSPLHF